Following are 14 T cell receptor beta chains from one sample sequenced in a study of cytomegalovirus exposure and HLA in healthy donors. The table came from immunoSEQ multiplex PCR; TCRdb's copy has only in-frame clones and leaves some out. The sample consists of roughly 310,000 clones, approximately 88% of them appearing once. The sample was PBMCs. All receptors come from a man younger than 45 in good health and CMV-seronegative.

To note about this clone: The same CDR3 can be traced to other DNA sequences in this sample. The rearrangement uses TRBV19 and TRBJ2-7; D possibly corresponds to TRBD2 (6 bases). V lost 1 base to trimming and J lost 3 bases, with 7 bases between them. Germline V gene sequence: CDR1 LNHDA, CDR2 SQIVND (reference sequence). CDR3 length equals 13 residues. CDR3 amino acids: CASSIGRDYEQYF. DNA for the CDR3: TGTGCCAGTAGTATAGGGAGGGACTACGAGCAGTACTTC.

The chain has TRBV7-9 and TRBJ2-1; TRBD2 might be the D (7 bases). This CDR3 is 14 amino acids long. V lost 5 bases to trimming and J lost 8 bases, with 16 bases between them. CDR1 is SEHNR and CDR2 is FQNEAQ in the germline V gene (reference sequence). CDR3 nucleotide sequence: TGTGCCAGCAGCCTGGGGGGGCTGAGGTATGAGCAGTTCTTC. It codes for CASSLGGLRYEQFF.

This clone has only one observation. DNA of the CDR3: TGTGCCAGCAGCTTAGGGGGTAGGGGGCTAGACGAGCAGTACTTC. Translating it yields CASSLGGRGLDEQYF. The chain employs TRBV7-2 and TRBJ2-7; 7 nucleotides line up with TRBD1. CDR3 length: 15 residues. Germline assignment: CDR1 SGHTA and CDR2 FQGNSA. Trimming removed 1 base from V and 5 bases from J; junction bases left unmatched: 8.

V and J are TRBV19 and TRBJ1-1; D gene ambiguous. Trimming took 6 bases from V and 0 from J, leaving 8 bases between them. The CDR3 has 13 residues. Germline lookup yields CDR1 LNHDA and CDR2 SQIVND (reference sequence). The CDR3 bases are TGTGCCAGTAGCTACAGTATGAACACTGAAGCTTTCTTT. Its protein is CASSYSMNTEAFF.

The chain links TRBV18 to TRBJ2-3; tentatively, D is TRBD2 (5 bases). Germline values: CDR1 KGHSH, CDR2 LQKENI. V gave up 5 bases and J gave up 5 bases, with 17 bases separating them. This CDR3 is built from 15 residues. The CDR3 reads CASSTAGNVGDTQYF. For the CDR3, the DNA is TGTGCCAGCTCAACCGCGGGTAACGTCGGAGATACGCAGTATTTT.

The chain carries TRBV30 and TRBJ1-4; D gene uncertain. V gave up 2 bases and J gave up 12 bases, with 19 bases separating them. The CDR3 runs 14 residues. The germline gives CDR1 GTSNPN, CDR2 SVGIG (reference sequence). The CDR3 here is CAWSFSAPSGELFF. As DNA, the CDR3 is TGTGCCTGGAGTTTCAGTGCTCCCTCCGGGGAACTGTTTTTT.

There are a few counts of this clone. This rearrangement joins TRBV5-4 to TRBJ2-7; 12 nucleotides line up with TRBD1. This CDR3 contains 14 residues. The junction had 4 bases not matched to a gene; V was cut back by 3 bases and J by 6 bases. Germline lookup yields CDR1 SGHNT and CDR2 YYREEE (reference sequence). The CDR3 DNA reads TGTGCCAGCAGCTGGGGGGACAGGGGGCGCGAGCAGTACTTC. As protein: CASSWGDRGREQYF.

Remarks on this clone: This specimen includes other DNA sequences encoding the same CDR3. The V call is TRBV5-1, the J call TRBJ1-3; D may be TRBD1 (5 bases). V lost 2 bases and J lost 0, with 9 bases in between. The CDR3 contains 15 residues. Per the germline V gene, CDR1 is SGHRS and CDR2 is YFSETQ. CDR3: CASSFDSFSGNTIYF. CDR3 nucleotide sequence: TGCGCCAGCAGCTTCGACAGCTTCTCTGGAAACACCATATATTTT.

V gene TRBV19 combines with J gene TRBJ2-7, with TRBD2 as a possible D gene (6 bases). CDR3 length equals 14 residues. CDR1 LNHDA and CDR2 SQIVND come from the germline V gene (reference sequence). Trimming took off 6 bases at V and 2 bases at J, with 14 bases between the two ends. CDR3 sequence: CASSSRGLTYEQYF. Written as DNA, the CDR3 is TGTGCCAGTAGCTCCCGGGGGTTAACCTACGAGCAGTACTTC.

This chain joins TRBV9 and TRBJ2-1; TRBD2 agrees at 9 bases. The CDR3 length is 14 residues. V dropped 3 bases and J dropped 8; count of bases not matched to a gene: 6. Germline lookup yields CDR1 SGDLS and CDR2 YYNGEE. Here the CDR3 reads CASSDSGGPYEQFF. The CDR3 bases are TGTGCCAGCAGCGACAGCGGGGGGCCTTATGAGCAGTTCTTC.

This clone was detected only once. The chain recombines TRBV5-8 with TRBJ1-5; a weak D match, TRBD1 (5 bases). Between the trimmed V and J ends, which lost 4 bases and 1 base, there was a span of 12 bases. The CDR3 has 15 residues. In germline, CDR1 is SGHTS, CDR2 YDEGEE. The CDR3 loop reads CASSQYRNSNQPQHF. In DNA, the CDR3 is TGTGCCAGCAGCCAATACAGGAACAGCAATCAGCCCCAGCATTTT.

The V and J genes are TRBV30 and TRBJ1-1, with a tentative D call TRBD1 (6 bases). The germline V gene has CDR1 GTSNPN and CDR2 SVGIG (reference sequence). The length of the CDR3 is 13 residues. Trimming removed 7 bases from V and 6 bases from J, with 18 bases in between. The chain's CDR3 is CAYQPTGYPEAFF. The CDR3 nucleotides read TGTGCCTACCAACCTACAGGGTACCCTGAAGCTTTCTTT.

In regard to this clone: Its ends do not fully match the called genes, so a read error is possible. This rearrangement joins TRBV6-1 to TRBJ1-2; the D gene is possibly TRBD1 (5 bases). This CDR3 region has 13 residues. Germline V gene lookup returns CDR1 MNHNS and CDR2 SASEGT. CDR3 region: CASRNTGETNPSF. CDR3 nucleotides: TGTGCCAGCAGAAACACGGGGGAGACGAACCCTTCCTTC.

The chain employs TRBV25-1 and TRBJ1-2, with a possible D match to TRBD1 (6 bases). V lost 0 bases and J lost 5, with 13 bases in between. Germline-derived CDR1 and CDR2 are MGHDK and SYGVNS. The CDR3 has 15 amino acids. CDR3 sequence (DNA): TGTGCCAGCAGTGAATACCGGACAGCCTTTTATGGCTACACCTTC. Translation gives CASSEYRTAFYGYTF.